What follows is one T cell receptor (beta chain) and its context. The sample comes from a study of blood T cell repertoires in COVID-19. Study background: Some COVID-19 samples were acute and others convalescent; all came from the United States, Italy and Spain. T cells, B-cell-depleted T cells, or PBMCs supplied cDNA or gDNA.

V was pared by 4 bases and J by 5 bases, with 14 bases between. Germline lookup yields CDR1 KGHSH and CDR2 LQKENI. The CDR3 runs 14 residues. Authors' analysis steps: Nucleated cell counts were estimated from reference gene primer amplification. TCRdb keeps only in-frame clones here, not all; method: immunoSEQ multiplex PCR. The V and J calls and the clone size are those of that table, but D and trimming were determined from the DNA. The sample holds about 260,000 clones, roughly 88% seen once. Sequencing used peripheral blood. The sequence was collected from a human donor in a cohort sampled during active COVID-19. V usage is TRBV18 and J usage is TRBJ2-5; TRBD2 might be the D (6 bases). CDR3: CASSQQLADETQYF. CDR3 nucleotides: TGTGCCAGCTCACAGCAACTAGCCGATGAGACCCAGTACTTC.